The clone carrying this T cell receptor beta chain appeared many times. As yet, its antigen is unknown. The sample is drawn from a study of early T cells in non-severe SARS-CoV-2 infection. As for the study in general: It was bulk RNA from unsorted whole blood that was sequenced, and the chains were unpaired.

Molecules of cDNA were individually given unique molecular identifiers that were attached to them. TCRdb reanalysed the 5' RACE reads using MiXCR and keeps one entry per CDR3 protein. Here the sample spans around 63,000 distinct CDR3 sequences, approximately 6.1% being singletons. Broader study findings: Database matching using VDJdb favored anti-spike CD8 responses, with private and CD4 specificities left missing.

The CDR3 totals 15 residues. V was trimmed by 9 bases and J by 2 bases, leaving 19 bases between them. From germline, CDR1 is MDHEN and CDR2 SYDVKM. The sample in question was whole blood, obtained at baseline. The receptor's source is an adult who was a healthcare worker with PCR-confirmed SARS-CoV-2 infection or an uninfected control (not recorded which). J is TRBJ1-1 and V is TRBV28, with D tentatively TRBD1 (6 bases). DNA for the CDR3: TGTGCCAGTTTACCACGGACAGTCCTAAACACTGAAGCTTTCTTT. As protein: CASLPRTVLNTEAFF. Full variable domain (outside the CDR3, taken from reference TRBV28 and TRBJ1-1): DVKVTQSSRYLVKRTGEKVFLECVQDMDHENMFWYRQDPGLGLRLIYFSYDVKMKEKGDIPEGYSVSREKKERFSLILESASTNQTSMYLCASLPRTVLNTEAFFGQGTRLTVV.